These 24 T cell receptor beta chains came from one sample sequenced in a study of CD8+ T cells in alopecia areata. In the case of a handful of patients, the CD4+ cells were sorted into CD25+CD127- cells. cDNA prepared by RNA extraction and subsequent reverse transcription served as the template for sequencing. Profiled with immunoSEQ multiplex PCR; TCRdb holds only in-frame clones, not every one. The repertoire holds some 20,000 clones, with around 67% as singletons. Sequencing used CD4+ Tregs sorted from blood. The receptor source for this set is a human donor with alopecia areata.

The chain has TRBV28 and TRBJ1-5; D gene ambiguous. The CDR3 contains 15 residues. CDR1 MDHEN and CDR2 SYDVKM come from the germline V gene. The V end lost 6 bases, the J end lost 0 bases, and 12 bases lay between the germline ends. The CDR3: CASSLQSNSNQPQHF. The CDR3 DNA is TGTGCCAGCAGCCTTCAGAGCAATAGCAATCAGCCCCAGCATTTT. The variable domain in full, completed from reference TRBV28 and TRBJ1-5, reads DVKVTQSSRYLVKRTGEKVFLECVQDMDHENMFWYRQDPGLGLRLIYFSYDVKMKEKGDIPEGYSVSREKKERFSLILESASTNQTSMYLCASSLQSNSNQPQHFGDGTRLSIL.

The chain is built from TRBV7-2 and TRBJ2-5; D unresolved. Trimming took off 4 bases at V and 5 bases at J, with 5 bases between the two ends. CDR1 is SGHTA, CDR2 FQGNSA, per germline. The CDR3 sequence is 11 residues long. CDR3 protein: CASSSWETQYF. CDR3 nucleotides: TGTGCCAGCAGCTCGTGGGAGACCCAGTACTTC.

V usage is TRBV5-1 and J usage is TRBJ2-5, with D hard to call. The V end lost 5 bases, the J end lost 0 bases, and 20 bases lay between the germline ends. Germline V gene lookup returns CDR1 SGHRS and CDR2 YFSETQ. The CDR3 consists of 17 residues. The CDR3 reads CASSRTKGMAYQETQYF. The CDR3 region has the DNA TGCGCCAGCAGTAGAACGAAAGGGATGGCGTACCAAGAGACCCAGTACTTC.

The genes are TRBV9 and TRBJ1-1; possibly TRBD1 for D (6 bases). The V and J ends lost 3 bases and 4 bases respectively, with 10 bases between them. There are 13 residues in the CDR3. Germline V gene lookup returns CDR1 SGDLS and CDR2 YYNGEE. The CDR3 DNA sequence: TGTGCCAGCAGCGCTGGACAGTTCACTGAAGCTTTCTTT. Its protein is CASSAGQFTEAFF.

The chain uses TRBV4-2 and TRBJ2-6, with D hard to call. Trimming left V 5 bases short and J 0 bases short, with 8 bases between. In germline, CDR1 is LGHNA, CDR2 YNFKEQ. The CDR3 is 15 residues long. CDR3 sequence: CASSFGPSGANVLTF. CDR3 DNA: TGTGCCAGCAGCTTCGGCCCCTCTGGGGCCAACGTCCTGACTTTC.

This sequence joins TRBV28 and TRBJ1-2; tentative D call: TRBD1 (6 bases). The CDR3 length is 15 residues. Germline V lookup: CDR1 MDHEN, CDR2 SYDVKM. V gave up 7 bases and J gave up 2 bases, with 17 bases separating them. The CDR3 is CASTQNRVGNYGYTF. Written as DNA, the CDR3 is TGTGCCAGCACCCAGAACAGGGTGGGGAACTATGGCTACACCTTC.

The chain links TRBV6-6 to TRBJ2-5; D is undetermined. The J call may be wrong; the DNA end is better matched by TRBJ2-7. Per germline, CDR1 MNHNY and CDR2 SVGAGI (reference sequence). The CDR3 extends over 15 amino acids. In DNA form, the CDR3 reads TGTGCCAGCAGCCCGACCCACGATTGGCCCTACGAGCAGTACTTC. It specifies CASSPTHDWPYEQYF.

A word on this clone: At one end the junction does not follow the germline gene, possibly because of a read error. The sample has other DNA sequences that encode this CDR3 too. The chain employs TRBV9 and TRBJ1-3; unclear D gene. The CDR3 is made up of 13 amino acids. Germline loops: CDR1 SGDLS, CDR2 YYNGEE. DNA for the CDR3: TGTGCCAGCAGTGTAGGCGAAATCGGCACCATATATTTT. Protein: CASSVGEIGTIYF. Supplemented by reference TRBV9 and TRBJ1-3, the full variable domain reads DSGVTQTPKHLITATGQRVTLRCSPRSGDLSVYWYQQSLDQGLQFLIQYYNGEERAKGNILERFSAQQFPDLHSELNLSSLELGDSALYFCASSVGEIGTIYFGEGSWLTVV.

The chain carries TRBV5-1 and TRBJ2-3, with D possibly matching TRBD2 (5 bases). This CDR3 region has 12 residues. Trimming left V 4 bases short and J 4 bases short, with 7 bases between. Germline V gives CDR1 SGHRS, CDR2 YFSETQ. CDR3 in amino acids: CASSPGSDTQYF. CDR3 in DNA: TGCGCCAGCAGCCCGGGGTCAGATACGCAGTATTTT.

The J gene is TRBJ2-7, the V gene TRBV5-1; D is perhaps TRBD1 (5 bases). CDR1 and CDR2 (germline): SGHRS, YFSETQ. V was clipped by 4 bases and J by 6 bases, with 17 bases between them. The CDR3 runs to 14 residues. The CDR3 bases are TGCGCCAGCAGCGCCCCAAATCAGGGAAGCGAGCAGTACTTC. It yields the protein CASSAPNQGSEQYF.

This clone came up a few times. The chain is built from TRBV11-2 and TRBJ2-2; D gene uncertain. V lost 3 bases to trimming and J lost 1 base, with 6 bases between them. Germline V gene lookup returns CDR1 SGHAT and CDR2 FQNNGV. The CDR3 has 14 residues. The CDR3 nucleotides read TGTGCCAGCAGCTTCGCGGTGAACACCGGGGAGCTGTTTTTT. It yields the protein CASSFAVNTGELFF.

CDR3 sequence: CASSFFPDLQETQYF. The CDR3 DNA follows: TGTGCCAGCAGCTTTTTCCCCGATCTCCAAGAGACCCAGTACTTC. The V and J genes are TRBV11-2 and TRBJ2-5; no clear D gene. Germline lookup yields CDR1 SGHAT and CDR2 FQNNGV. Between the trimmed V and J ends, which lost 3 bases and 1 base, there was a span of 12 bases. CDR3 size: 15 residues.

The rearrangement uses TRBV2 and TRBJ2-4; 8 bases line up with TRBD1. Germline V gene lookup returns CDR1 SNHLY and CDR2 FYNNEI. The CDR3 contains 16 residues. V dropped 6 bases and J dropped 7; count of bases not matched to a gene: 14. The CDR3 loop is CASSPHRGADGNIQYF. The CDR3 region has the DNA TGTGCCAGCAGCCCCCACAGGGGGGCTGACGGGAACATTCAGTACTTC.

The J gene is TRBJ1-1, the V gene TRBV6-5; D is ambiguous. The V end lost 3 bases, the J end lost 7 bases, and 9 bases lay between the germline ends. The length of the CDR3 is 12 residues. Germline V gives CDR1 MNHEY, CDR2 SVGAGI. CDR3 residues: CASSYGFGEAFF. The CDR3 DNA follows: TGTGCCAGCAGTTATGGATTTGGTGAAGCTTTCTTT.

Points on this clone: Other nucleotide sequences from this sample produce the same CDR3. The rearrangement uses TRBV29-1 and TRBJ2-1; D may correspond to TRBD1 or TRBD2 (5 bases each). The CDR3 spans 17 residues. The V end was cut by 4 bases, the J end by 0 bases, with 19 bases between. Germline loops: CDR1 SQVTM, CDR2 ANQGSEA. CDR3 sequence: CSVAGRPTRSSYNEQFF. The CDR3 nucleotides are TGCAGCGTTGCGGGACGCCCGACTCGGAGCTCCTACAATGAGCAGTTCTTC.

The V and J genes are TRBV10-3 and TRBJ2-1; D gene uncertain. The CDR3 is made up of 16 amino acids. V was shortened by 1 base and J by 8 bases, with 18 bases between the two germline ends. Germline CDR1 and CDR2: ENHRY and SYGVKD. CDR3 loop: CAISELVTSKDDEQFF. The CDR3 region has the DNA TGTGCCATCAGTGAGTTGGTAACTTCAAAGGACGATGAGCAGTTCTTC.

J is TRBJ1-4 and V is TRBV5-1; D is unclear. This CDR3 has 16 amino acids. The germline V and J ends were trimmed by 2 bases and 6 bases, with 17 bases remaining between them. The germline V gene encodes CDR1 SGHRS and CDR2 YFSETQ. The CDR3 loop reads CASSLAARNQDEKLFF. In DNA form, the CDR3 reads TGCGCCAGCAGCTTAGCGGCGCGCAATCAGGATGAAAAACTGTTTTTT. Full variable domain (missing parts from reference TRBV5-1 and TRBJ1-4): KAGVTQTPRYLIKTRGQQVTLSCSPISGHRSVSWYQQTPGQGLQFLFEYFSETQRNKGNFPGRFSGRQFSNSRSEMNVSTLELGDSALYLCASSLAARNQDEKLFFGSGTQLSVL.

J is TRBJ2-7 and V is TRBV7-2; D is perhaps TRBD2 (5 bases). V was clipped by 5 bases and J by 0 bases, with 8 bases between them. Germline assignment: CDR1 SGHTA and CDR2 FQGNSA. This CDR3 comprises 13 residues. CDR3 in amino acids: CASSVGNSYEQYF. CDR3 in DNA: TGTGCCAGCAGCGTCGGGAACTCCTACGAGCAGTACTTC.

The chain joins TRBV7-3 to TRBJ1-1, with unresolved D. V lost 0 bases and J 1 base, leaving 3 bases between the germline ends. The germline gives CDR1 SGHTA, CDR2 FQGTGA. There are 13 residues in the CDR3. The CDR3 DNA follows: TGTGCCAGCAGCTTAACAGGGAACACTGAAGCTTTCTTT. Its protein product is CASSLTGNTEAFF.

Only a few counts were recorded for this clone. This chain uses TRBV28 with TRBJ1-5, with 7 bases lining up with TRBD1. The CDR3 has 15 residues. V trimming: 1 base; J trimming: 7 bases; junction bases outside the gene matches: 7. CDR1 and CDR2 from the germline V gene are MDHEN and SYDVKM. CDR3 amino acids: CASSLLYRGQQPQHF. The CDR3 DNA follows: TGTGCCAGCAGTTTATTGTACAGGGGTCAACAGCCCCAGCATTTT.

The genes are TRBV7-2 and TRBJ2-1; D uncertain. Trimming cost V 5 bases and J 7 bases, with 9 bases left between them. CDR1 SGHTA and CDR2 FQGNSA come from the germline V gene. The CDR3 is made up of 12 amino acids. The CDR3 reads CASSPQRNEQFF. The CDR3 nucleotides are TGTGCCAGCAGCCCCCAAAGGAATGAGCAGTTCTTC.

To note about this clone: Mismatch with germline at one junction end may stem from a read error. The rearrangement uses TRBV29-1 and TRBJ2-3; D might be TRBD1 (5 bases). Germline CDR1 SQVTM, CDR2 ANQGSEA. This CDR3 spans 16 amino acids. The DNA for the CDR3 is TGCAGCGTTGGTCTAGGGAACACTTTAACCACAGGTACGCAGTATTTT. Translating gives CSVGLGNTLTTGTQYF.

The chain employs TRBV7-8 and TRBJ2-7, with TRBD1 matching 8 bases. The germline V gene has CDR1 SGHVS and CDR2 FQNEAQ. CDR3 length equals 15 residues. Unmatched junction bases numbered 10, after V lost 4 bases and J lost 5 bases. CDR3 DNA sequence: TGTGCCAGCAGCTCGGACAGGGTATCTTCCCACGAGCAGTACTTC. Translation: CASSSDRVSSHEQYF.

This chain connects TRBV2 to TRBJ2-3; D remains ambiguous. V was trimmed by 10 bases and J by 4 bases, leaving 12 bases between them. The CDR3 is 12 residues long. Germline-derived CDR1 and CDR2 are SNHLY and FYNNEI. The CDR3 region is CATLLESDTQYF. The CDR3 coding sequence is TGTGCCACCCTCTTAGAGTCAGATACGCAGTATTTT. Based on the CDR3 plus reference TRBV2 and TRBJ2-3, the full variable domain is EPEVTQTPSHQVTQMGQEVILRCVPISNHLYFYWYRQILGQKVEFLVSFYNNEISEKSEIFDDQFSVERPDGSNFTLKIRSTKLEDSAMYFCATLLESDTQYFGPGTRLTVL.